These 13 T cell receptor beta chains were all obtained from the same sample, sequenced in a study of blood T cell repertoires in COVID-19 (dated by TCRdb to about 2020). Library construction relied on the immunoSEQ multiplex PCR assay. Not all clones reach the TCRdb copy of this immuneACCESS table, which keeps in-frame sequences only. Checked studies attribute under half of the gap to unresolved V genes and leave the rest unexplained. This sample has around 300,000 clones in its table, and around 90% of those were observed once. The ten largest clonotypes hold 1% to 1.3% of the sample. The sample consisted of PBMCs or T cells enriched from blood (not recorded which). Source of these receptors: a woman in her 30s who had recovered from COVID-19.

Regarding this clone: One end of the junction fails to match germline, which may point to a read error. The chain carries TRBV9 and TRBJ1-4, with D perhaps matching TRBD1 (5 bases). This CDR3 is built from 15 residues. The germline CDR1 and CDR2 sequences are SGDLS and YYNGEE. CDR3 residues: CASSVRGETSEKLFF. The DNA of the CDR3 is TGTGCCAGCAGCGTACGGGGGGAGACTAGTGAAAAACTGTTTTTT.

This clone occurred a few times. The V and J genes are TRBV7-8 and TRBJ1-1; no clear D. V lost 4 bases and J lost 1, with 10 bases in between. The CDR3 is 14 residues long. In germline, CDR1 is SGHVS, CDR2 FQNEAQ. CDR3 coding DNA: TGTGCCAGCAGCTCAGTCGTCAGGAACACTGAAGCTTTCTTT. It translates to CASSSVVRNTEAFF.

This clone was detected once. The chain has TRBV7-6 and TRBJ2-2; perhaps TRBD1 as D (6 bases). CDR1 is SGHVS, CDR2 FNYEAQ, per germline. The CDR3 runs 14 residues. The ends were cut back, 10 bases at V and 5 bases at J, with 17 bases in the middle. The CDR3 nucleotides are TGTGCCACCACCAGCAGGGGTGGTACCGGGGAGCTGTTTTTT. Protein: CATTSRGGTGELFF.

This chain uses TRBV19 with TRBJ1-4; D call uncertain. Germline V CDR1 and CDR2: LNHDA, SQIVND (reference sequence). This CDR3 comprises 14 residues. Trimming removed 1 base from V and 4 bases from J, with 7 bases in between. The CDR3 reads CASSIGAINEKLFF. CDR3 bases: TGTGCCAGTAGTATAGGGGCGATTAATGAAAAACTGTTTTTT. The full variable domain, rest sourced from reference TRBV19 and TRBJ1-4, is DGGITQSPKYLFRKEGQNVTLSCEQNLNHDAMYWYRQDPGQGLRLIYYSQIVNDFQKGDIAEGYSVSREKKESFPLTVTSAQKNPTAFYLCASSIGAINEKLFFGSGTQLSVL.

The V and J genes are TRBV19 and TRBJ2-2, with D tentatively TRBD1 (5 bases). Germline CDR1 reads LNHDA; CDR2 reads SQIVND (reference sequence). This CDR3 spans 12 amino acids. V shed 4 bases and J shed 5 bases, with 5 bases lying between them. The CDR3 spells CASSTGTGELFF. CDR3 sequence (DNA): TGTGCCAGTAGTACAGGGACCGGGGAGCTGTTTTTT.

V is TRBV29-1 and J is TRBJ2-7; 8 nucleotides align to TRBD1. The germline V gene encodes CDR1 SQVTM and CDR2 ANQGSEA. The V segment lost 6 bases and the J segment 4 bases; nucleotides outside the gene matches: 14. CDR3 size: 15 residues. For the CDR3, the DNA is TGCAGCGTCCGGGCAGGGGGCCTTGGAACGTACGAGCAGTACTTC. This sequence encodes CSVRAGGLGTYEQYF.

The V gene is TRBV3-1 (or the pseudogene TRBV3-2), the J gene TRBJ2-7; 7 bases match TRBD2. Germline V gene data show CDR1 as LGHDT and CDR2 as YNNKEL (reference sequence). This CDR3 has 16 amino acids. The V segment lost 4 bases and the J segment 0 bases; nucleotides outside the gene matches: 9. The CDR3 reads CASSRRLAEGSYEQYF. CDR3 DNA: TGTGCCAGCAGCCGTCGACTAGCCGAGGGCTCCTACGAGCAGTACTTC.

This chain connects TRBV27 to TRBJ2-2; 9 bases line up with TRBD1. Per the germline V gene, CDR1 is MNHEY and CDR2 is SMNVEV (reference sequence). The CDR3 sequence is 20 residues long. The J segment lost 3 bases and the V segment lost 7 bases, leaving 21 bases of the junction unmatched. CDR3 sequence: CASIHEGTGRYSWDTGELFF. The CDR3 bases are TGTGCCAGCATTCACGAGGGGACAGGGCGTTATAGTTGGGACACCGGGGAGCTGTTTTTT.

The chain uses TRBV3-1 (or the pseudogene TRBV3-2) and TRBJ1-2, with 7 bases aligning to TRBD1. The length of the CDR3 is 13 residues. Trimming took 5 bases from V and 6 from J; bases not matched to a gene: 6. The germline V gene has CDR1 LGHDT and CDR2 YNNKEL (reference sequence). The CDR3 DNA sequence: TGTGCCAGCAGCTTCGCCGGGACAGATGGCTACACCTTC. Translation gives CASSFAGTDGYTF.

This sequence joins TRBV4-1 and TRBJ1-2; maybe TRBD1 (5 bases). V was pared by 1 base and J by 6 bases, with 12 bases between. The CDR3 spans 14 residues. Looked up from germline, CDR1 is MGHRA and CDR2 is YSYEKL. CDR3 nucleotide sequence: TGCGCCAGCAGCCAAGTAACAGGATCTAATGGCTACACCTTC. Its translation: CASSQVTGSNGYTF.

On this clone itself: The sample has other DNA sequences that encode this CDR3 too. The chain is built from TRBV7-8 and TRBJ2-5; 10 bases line up with TRBD2. This CDR3 contains 16 residues. With V trimmed by 2 bases and J by 5 bases, 8 bases remained unmatched. The germline V gene encodes CDR1 SGHVS and CDR2 FQNEAQ. CDR3 sequence reads: CASSLRLAGDGETQYF. Here the CDR3 DNA reads TGTGCCAGCAGCTTAAGGCTAGCGGGAGATGGGGAGACCCAGTACTTC. The full variable domain, in which reference TRBV7-8 and TRBJ2-5 provide the parts outside the CDR3, is GAGVSQSPRYKVAKRGQDVALRCDPISGHVSLFWYQQALGQGPEFLTYFQNEAQLDKSGLPSDRFFAERPEGSVSTLKIQRTQQEDSAVYLCASSLRLAGDGETQYFGPGTRLLVL.

V is TRBV5-1 and J is TRBJ1-1; the D gene is possibly TRBD1 (6 bases). CDR1 and CDR2 from the germline V gene are SGHRS and YFSETQ. The CDR3 length is 15 residues. V was pared by 0 bases and J by 3 bases, with 12 bases between. CDR3 residues: CASSLDKGVHTEAFF. The CDR3, as DNA: TGCGCCAGCAGCTTGGATAAGGGGGTGCACACTGAAGCTTTCTTT. Variable domain in full (rest from reference TRBV5-1 and TRBJ1-1): KAGVTQTPRYLIKTRGQQVTLSCSPISGHRSVSWYQQTPGQGLQFLFEYFSETQRNKGNFPGRFSGRQFSNSRSEMNVSTLELGDSALYLCASSLDKGVHTEAFFGQGTRLTVV.

The chain combines TRBV18 with TRBJ2-2, with 9 bases that match TRBD2. From germline, CDR1 is KGHSH and CDR2 LQKENI. This CDR3 has 16 residues. V shed 2 bases, J shed 6 bases, and the junction held 7 bases outside the gene matches. As DNA, the CDR3 is TGTGCCAGCTCACCATTGCTAGCGGGACAATCCGGGGAGCTGTTTTTT. It translates to CASSPLLAGQSGELFF.